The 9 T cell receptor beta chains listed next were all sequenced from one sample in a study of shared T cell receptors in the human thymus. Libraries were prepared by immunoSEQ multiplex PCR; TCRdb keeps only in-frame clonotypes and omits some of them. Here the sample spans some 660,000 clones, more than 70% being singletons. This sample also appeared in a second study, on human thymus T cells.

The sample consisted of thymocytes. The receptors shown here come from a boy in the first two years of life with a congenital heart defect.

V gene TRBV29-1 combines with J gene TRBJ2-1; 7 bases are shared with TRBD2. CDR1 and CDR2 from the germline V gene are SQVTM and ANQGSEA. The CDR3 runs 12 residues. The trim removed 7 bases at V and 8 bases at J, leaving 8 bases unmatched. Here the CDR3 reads CSGGLGGDEQFF. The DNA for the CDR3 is TGCAGCGGAGGACTAGGAGGGGATGAGCAGTTCTTC.

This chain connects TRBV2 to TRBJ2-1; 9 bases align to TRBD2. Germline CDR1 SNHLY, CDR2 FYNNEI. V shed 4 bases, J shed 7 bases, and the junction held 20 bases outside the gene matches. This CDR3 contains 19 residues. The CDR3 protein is CASSVVGLAGPRIANEQFF. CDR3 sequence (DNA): TGTGCCAGCAGTGTGGTCGGCCTAGCGGGACCTCGTATTGCGAATGAGCAGTTCTTC.

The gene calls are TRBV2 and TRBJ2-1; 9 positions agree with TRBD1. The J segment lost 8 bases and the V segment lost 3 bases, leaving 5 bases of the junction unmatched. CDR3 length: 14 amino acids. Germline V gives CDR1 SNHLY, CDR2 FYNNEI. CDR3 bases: TGTGCCAGCAGTGAGGGACAGGGTCCACATGAGCAGTTCTTC. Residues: CASSEGQGPHEQFF.

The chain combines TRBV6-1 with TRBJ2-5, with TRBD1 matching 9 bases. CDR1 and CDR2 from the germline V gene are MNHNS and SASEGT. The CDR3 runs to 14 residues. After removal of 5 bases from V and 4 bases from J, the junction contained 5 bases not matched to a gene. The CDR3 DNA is TGTGCCAGCAGTCCATACAGGGGGCTAGAGACCCAGTACTTC. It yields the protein CASSPYRGLETQYF.

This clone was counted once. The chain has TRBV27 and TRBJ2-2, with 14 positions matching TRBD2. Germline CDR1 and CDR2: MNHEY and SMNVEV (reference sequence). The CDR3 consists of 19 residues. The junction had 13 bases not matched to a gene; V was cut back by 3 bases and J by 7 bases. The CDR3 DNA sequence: TGTGCCAGCAGTTTTGAAGTCCCGGGACTAGCGGGAGTGAACGGGGAGCTGTTTTTT. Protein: CASSFEVPGLAGVNGELFF.

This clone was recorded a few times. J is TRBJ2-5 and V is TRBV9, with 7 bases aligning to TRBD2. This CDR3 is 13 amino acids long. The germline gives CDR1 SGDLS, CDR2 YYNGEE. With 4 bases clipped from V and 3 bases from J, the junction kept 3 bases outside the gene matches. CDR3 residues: CASSPRGEETQYF. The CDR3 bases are TGTGCCAGCAGCCCCCGGGGGGAAGAGACCCAGTACTTC.

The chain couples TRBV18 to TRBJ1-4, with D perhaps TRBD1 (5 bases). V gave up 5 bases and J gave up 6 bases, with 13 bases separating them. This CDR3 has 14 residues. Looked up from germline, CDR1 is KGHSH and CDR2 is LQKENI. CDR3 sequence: CASSVAETDEKLFF. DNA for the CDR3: TGTGCCAGCTCAGTGGCAGAGACAGATGAAAAACTGTTTTTT.

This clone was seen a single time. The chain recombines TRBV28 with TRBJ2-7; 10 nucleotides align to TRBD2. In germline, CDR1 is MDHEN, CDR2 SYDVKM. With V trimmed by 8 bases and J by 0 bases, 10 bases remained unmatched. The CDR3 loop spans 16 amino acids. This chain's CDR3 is CASQREGSKTSYEQYF. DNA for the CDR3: TGTGCCAGCCAGCGGGAGGGCAGCAAAACCTCCTACGAGCAGTACTTC.

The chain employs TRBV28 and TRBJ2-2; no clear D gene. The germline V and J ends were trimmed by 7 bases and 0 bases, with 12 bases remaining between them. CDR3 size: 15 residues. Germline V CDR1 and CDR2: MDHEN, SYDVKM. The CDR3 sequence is CASMTRTTNTGELFF. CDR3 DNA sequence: TGTGCCAGCATGACAAGAACAACGAACACCGGGGAGCTGTTTTTT.